The clone carrying this T cell receptor beta chain was counted between two and nine times. The source of the sample is a study of shared clonotypes between healthy human individuals. Selected positively for CCR7 and CD45RO-negative, naive CD8 cells excluded terminally differentiated effector memory CD45RA+ cells. Germline V lookup: CDR1 GTSNPN, CDR2 SVGIG (reference sequence). The ends were cut back, 7 bases at V and 5 bases at J, with 11 bases in the middle. There are 11 residues in the CDR3. Only in-frame clones appear in the TCRdb table, and some are missing; sequencing was by immunoSEQ multiplex PCR. The profile covers roughly 2,000,000 clones, with 85% to 95% appearing a single time and 1% to 1.5% taken by the ten largest.

J is TRBJ1-1 and V is TRBV30; tentatively, D is TRBD1 (6 bases). Sequencing was done on a sample of naive CD8+ T cells sorted from blood. The sequence was obtained from a man between 18 and 35 years old in good health. The CDR3 loop reads CAFRTATEAFF. The CDR3 bases are TGTGCCTTCCGGACAGCAACTGAAGCTTTCTTT.